This T cell receptor beta chain emerged from a study of T cell responses to AZD1222 COVID-19 vaccine. Findings and limits, study-wide: The donors showed a predominance of white British ancestry and of females, with possible underestimation of clonal diversity. Unmutated variant regions are reportedly targeted by nearly half of spike-specific TCRs.

The analysis combined second doses at about 4 or about 12 weeks. The method was immunoSEQ multiplex PCR; TCRdb's version includes in-frame clones alone and lacks a portion of them. The table has 150,000 to 250,000 clones, 91% seen once. The CDR3 totals 17 residues. CDR1 MGHRA and CDR2 YSYEKL come from the germline V gene. The V end lost 1 base, the J end lost 0 bases, and 16 bases lay between the germline ends. Details on this clone: Its antigen is not known.

Sequences were derived from peripheral blood, sampled 28 days after the second AZD1222 dose. This receptor was taken from an adult who received the AZD1222 COVID-19 vaccine. The V and J genes are TRBV4-1 and TRBJ2-7; D remains ambiguous. In nucleotides, the CDR3 is TGCGCCAGCAGCCAAGTTCCCTCGGTGATTGGCTCCTACGAGCAGTACTTC. Translating it yields CASSQVPSVIGSYEQYF.